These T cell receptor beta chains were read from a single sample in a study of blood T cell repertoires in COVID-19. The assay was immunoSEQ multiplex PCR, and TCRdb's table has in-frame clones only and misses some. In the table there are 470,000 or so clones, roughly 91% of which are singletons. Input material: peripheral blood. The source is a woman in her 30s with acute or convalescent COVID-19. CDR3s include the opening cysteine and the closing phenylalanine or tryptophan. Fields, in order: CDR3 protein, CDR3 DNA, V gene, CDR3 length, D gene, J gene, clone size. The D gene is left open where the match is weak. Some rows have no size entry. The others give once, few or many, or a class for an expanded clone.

CDR3aa: CASSLVTGGWETQYF
CDR3nt: TGCGCCAGCAGCTTGGTGACAGGGGGCTGGGAGACCCAGTACTTC
v_gene: TRBV5-1
len: 15
d_gene: TRBD1
j_gene: TRBJ2-5
abundance: -

CDR3aa: CATRGAGSQETQYF
CDR3nt: TGTGCCACCAGGGGGGCGGGTAGCCAAGAGACCCAGTACTTC
v_gene: TRBV5-4
len: 14
d_gene: -
j_gene: TRBJ2-5
abundance: -

CDR3aa: CASSLDFYEQYF
CDR3nt: TGTGCCAGCAGCTTGGACTTCTACGAGCAGTACTTC
v_gene: TRBV5-5
len: 12
d_gene: -
j_gene: TRBJ2-7
abundance: few

CDR3aa: CAWSPQGITEAFF
CDR3nt: TGTGCCTGGAGTCCCCAGGGGATCACTGAAGCTTTCTTT
v_gene: TRBV30
len: 13
d_gene: -
j_gene: TRBJ1-1
abundance: -

CDR3aa: CASSLTGPLTGELFF
CDR3nt: TGTGCCAGCAGCTTGACAGGCCCGCTTACCGGGGAGCTGTTTTTT
v_gene: TRBV5-5
len: 15
d_gene: -
j_gene: TRBJ2-2
abundance: -

CDR3aa: CASNIGTGRGIGTDTQYF
CDR3nt: TGTGCTAGCAACATCGGAACCGGAAGGGGTATCGGCACAGATACGCAGTATTTT
v_gene: TRBV12-5
len: 18
d_gene: -
j_gene: TRBJ2-3
abundance: -

CDR3aa: CASRTSFDTGELFF
CDR3nt: TGTGCCAGCCGTACTAGCTTTGACACCGGGGAGCTGTTTTTT
v_gene: TRBV6-4
len: 14
d_gene: -
j_gene: TRBJ2-2
abundance: -

CDR3aa: CASSELAGAWTQYF
CDR3nt: TGTGCCAGCAGTGAACTAGCGGGCGCGTGGACCCAGTACTTC
v_gene: TRBV2
len: 14
d_gene: TRBD2
j_gene: TRBJ2-5
abundance: -

CDR3aa: CAWSEGQGSRKLFF
CDR3nt: TGTGCCTGGAGTGAGGGACAGGGTAGTAGGAAACTGTTTTTT
v_gene: TRBV30
len: 14
d_gene: TRBD1
j_gene: TRBJ1-4
abundance: -

CDR3aa: CASAPGQPGNQPQHF
CDR3nt: TGTGCTAGTGCTCCAGGACAGCCAGGGAATCAGCCCCAGCATTTT
v_gene: TRBV12-5
len: 15
d_gene: -
j_gene: TRBJ1-5
abundance: -

CDR3aa: CASSSLNEQFF
CDR3nt: TGTGCCAGCAGCTCCCTGAATGAGCAGTTCTTC
v_gene: TRBV11-1
len: 11
d_gene: -
j_gene: TRBJ2-1
abundance: -

CDR3aa: CASSLNPYSNQPQHF
CDR3nt: TGTGCCAGCAGCTTAAATCCGTATAGCAATCAGCCCCAGCATTTT
v_gene: TRBV11-2
len: 15
d_gene: -
j_gene: TRBJ1-5
abundance: -

CDR3aa: CASSYPTGGTSNEQFF
CDR3nt: TGTGCCAGCAGTTACCCGACAGGGGGCACGTCGAATGAGCAGTTCTTC
v_gene: TRBV6-2/TRBV6-3
len: 16
d_gene: TRBD1
j_gene: TRBJ2-1
abundance: once

CDR3aa: CASSSGVLNYEQYF
CDR3nt: TGTGCCAGCAGCTCCGGGGTCCTTAACTACGAGCAGTACTTC
v_gene: TRBV7-9
len: 14
d_gene: -
j_gene: TRBJ2-7
abundance: -